One sample yielded the 18 T cell receptor beta chains listed below, sequenced in a study of low-dose radiotherapy and immunotherapy resistance in tumors. First-strand cDNA used TRAV- and TRBV-specific primers, covering alpha and beta chains. TCRs underwent around 18 PCR cycles of amplification with a constant-region primer and V-primer adapter. A single record per CDR3 protein comes from TCRdb applying MiXCR to the reads. The sample lists more than 10,000 distinct CDR3 sequences, more than 50% occurring once. Source of these receptors: a human donor with advanced metastatic prostate, ovarian, gallbladder or colorectal cancer (not recorded which). This table probably holds off-target reads from a library built for another chain.

Worth noting for this clonotype: One end of the junction does not line up with germline, which may come from a read error. J is TRBJ2-7 and V is TRBV29-1, with TRBD1 matching over 7 bases. In germline, CDR1 is SQVTM, CDR2 ANQGSEA. The CDR3 loop spans 12 amino acids. DNA for the CDR3: TGCAGCGTTCAAGAACAGGGGTACGAGCAGTACTTC. Protein: CSVQEQGYEQYF.

The chain joins TRBV12-3 or TRBV12-4 to TRBJ2-7, with D hard to call. CDR3 length: 13 amino acids. Trimming cost V 2 bases and J 9 bases, with 14 bases left between them. The CDR3 loop reads CASSLNYNTRQYF. Written as DNA, the CDR3 is TGTGCCAGCAGTTTAAACTACAATACGCGGCAGTACTTC.

The chain is built from TRBV7-2 and TRBJ2-7; 9 positions match TRBD2. This CDR3 is 14 amino acids long. Germline lookup yields CDR1 SGHTA and CDR2 FQGNSA. The V segment lost 3 bases and the J segment 7 bases; nucleotides outside the gene matches: 7. The CDR3 DNA sequence: TGTGCCAGCAGCTTTAGCGGGGGAAATGGGGAGCAGTACTTC. Its protein is CASSFSGGNGEQYF.

The chain joins TRBV7-2 to TRBJ1-1; D remains unclear. V was cut by 5 bases and J by 1 base, with 8 bases left in between. This CDR3 has 13 residues. Germline lookup yields CDR1 SGHTA and CDR2 FQGNSA. The CDR3 coding sequence is TGTGCCAGCAGCACCCACAAGAACACTGAAGCTTTCTTT. This codes for CASSTHKNTEAFF.

V gene TRBV7-8 combines with J gene TRBJ1-4; 9 bases fit TRBD1. Per germline, CDR1 SGHVS and CDR2 FQNEAQ. Trimming cost V 5 bases and J 8 bases; bases outside gene matches: 9. The CDR3 totals 15 residues. CDR3 protein: CASSPGQGYDEKLFF. Written as DNA, the CDR3 is TGTGCCAGCAGCCCCGGACAGGGGTATGACGAAAAACTGTTTTTT.

The chain recombines TRBV10-3 with TRBJ2-7; no reliable D call. CDR3 size: 12 residues. In germline, CDR1 is ENHRY, CDR2 SYGVKD. V lost 7 bases and J lost 0, with 7 bases in between. The CDR3 protein is CAIKASSYEQYF. The CDR3 bases are TGTGCCATCAAGGCGAGCTCCTACGAGCAGTACTTC.

This clonotype was picked up a small number of times. The gene calls are TRBV2 and TRBJ2-3; 7 bases agree with TRBD2. The CDR3 extends over 12 amino acids. CDR1 and CDR2 (germline): SNHLY, FYNNEI. With 0 bases clipped from V and 14 bases from J, the junction kept 5 bases outside the gene matches. The CDR3 DNA reads TGTGCCAGCAGTGAAGCAGGTCCTAGCGGGTATTTT. It encodes CASSEAGPSGYF.

This clonotype was counted a few times. The genes are TRBV27 and TRBJ1-2; 9 bases are a match to TRBD1. Germline loops: CDR1 MNHEY, CDR2 SMNVEV (reference sequence). The ends lost 2 bases at V and 8 bases at J; junction bases unmatched: 9. The CDR3 has 15 amino acids. The CDR3 region is CASSLQWGTGLGYTF. The CDR3 nucleotides read TGTGCCAGCAGTTTACAGTGGGGGACAGGGCTCGGCTACACCTTC.

The gene calls are TRBV12-3 or TRBV12-4 and TRBJ1-2; 10 bases map to TRBD1. Trimming removed 5 bases from V and 5 bases from J; junction bases left unmatched: 2. The CDR3 extends over 13 amino acids. In nucleotides, the CDR3 is TGTGCCAGCAGTCGACAGGGGGCATATGGCTACACCTTC. It yields the protein CASSRQGAYGYTF.

V gene TRBV11-2 combines with J gene TRBJ2-7, with 7 bases matching TRBD2. This CDR3 has 14 residues. Germline V gene data show CDR1 as SGHAT and CDR2 as FQNNGV. V was clipped by 1 base and J by 3 bases; unmatched bases: 3. DNA of the CDR3: TGTGCCAGCAGCTTAGTCGCGGGAGACTACGAGCAGTACTTC. Its protein is CASSLVAGDYEQYF.

This clonotype was seen a few times. The J gene is TRBJ1-4, the V gene TRBV28; TRBD1 might be the D (5 bases). Trimming took off 3 bases at V and 2 bases at J, with 13 bases between the two ends. CDR1 and CDR2 (germline): MDHEN, SYDVKM. The CDR3 runs 16 residues. The CDR3: CASSLVGVGTNEKLFF. The CDR3 DNA reads TGTGCCAGCAGTTTGGTGGGGGTGGGTACTAATGAAAAACTGTTTTTT.

This clonotype has just a few counts. The V call is TRBV5-4, the J call TRBJ2-7, with 10 bases matching TRBD2. This CDR3 has 14 amino acids. V trimming: 1 base; J trimming: 4 bases; junction bases outside the gene matches: 2. The V gene's germline CDR1 is SGHNT and CDR2 YYREEE (reference sequence). The CDR3 nucleotides are TGTGCCAGCAGCTTGTTAGCGGGAGGTTACGAGCAGTACTTC. Protein sequence: CASSLLAGGYEQYF.

The chain's CDR3 is CASSETGNTIYF. CDR3 in DNA: TGTGCCAGCAGCGAAACAGGAAACACCATATATTTT. The V call is TRBV5-8, the J call TRBJ1-3; D is ambiguous. The CDR3 length is 12 residues. V lost 4 bases to trimming and J lost 4 bases, with 6 bases between them. CDR1 is SGHTS, CDR2 YDEGEE, per germline.

This clonotype was seen more than once but under ten times. The chain joins TRBV12-3 or TRBV12-4 to TRBJ2-1, with 10 bases that match TRBD2. V shed 3 bases and J 7 bases; nucleotides not matched to a gene: 6. The CDR3 consists of 15 residues. The CDR3 is CASSLGLAGENEQFF. The CDR3 region has the DNA TGTGCCAGCAGTTTGGGGCTAGCGGGAGAAAATGAGCAGTTCTTC.

This clonotype was detected only once. J is TRBJ1-5 and V is TRBV29-1, with 7 bases matching TRBD1. Germline CDR1 reads SQVTM; CDR2 reads ANQGSEA. Germline trimming cut 6 bases from V and 6 bases from J; bases unmatched to any gene: 8. This CDR3 comprises 13 residues. This CDR3 reads CSVTGTEGQPQHF. DNA for the CDR3: TGCAGCGTAACCGGGACAGAAGGTCAGCCCCAGCATTTT.

The rearrangement uses TRBV28 and TRBJ2-3; 7 nucleotides line up with TRBD1. V lost 6 bases to trimming and J lost 3 bases; unmatched junction nucleotides: 12. The CDR3 spans 16 residues. CDR1 and CDR2 from the germline V gene are MDHEN and SYDVKM. The chain's CDR3 is CASSTPGQRATDTQYF. As DNA, the CDR3 is TGTGCCAGCAGCACCCCGGGACAGCGTGCGACAGATACGCAGTATTTT.

The V call is TRBV6-8, the J call TRBJ2-7, with 7 bases identical to TRBD1. CDR3 length equals 14 residues. The junction had 7 bases not matched to a gene; V was cut back by 7 bases and J by 1 base. Germline loops: CDR1 MNHGY, CDR2 SAAAGT. The DNA for the CDR3 is TGTGCCAGCAAGGCAGGGGGAAGATCCTACGAGCAGTACTTC. This encodes CASKAGGRSYEQYF.

V gene TRBV5-8 combines with J gene TRBJ1-2; D remains ambiguous. V lost 4 bases, J lost 7 bases, and 17 bases lay in between. Germline-derived CDR1 and CDR2 are SGHTS and YDEGEE. This CDR3 region has 14 residues. CDR3 residues: CASSPERTPLGYTF. CDR3 nucleotide sequence: TGTGCCAGCAGCCCCGAAAGAACCCCCCTTGGCTACACCTTC.